This entry is about one TCR beta chain. The PCR ran on 60 Vbeta and 13 Jbeta primers. Libraries were prepared by immunoSEQ multiplex PCR; TCRdb keeps only in-frame clonotypes and omits some of them. Of 150,000 to 200,000 clones detected, around two thirds appear once; the ten largest clones hold about 9.4%. This specimen comes from a study of cytomegalovirus exposure and HLA in healthy donors. V trimming: 2 bases; J trimming: 3 bases; junction bases outside the gene matches: 7. This CDR3 has 16 residues. From germline, CDR1 is SGHVS and CDR2 FQNEAQ. What was sequenced was PBMCs. The gene calls are TRBV7-8 and TRBJ1-1; the match to TRBD1 covers 9 bases. This receptor was identified in a young man in good health and CMV-seropositive. The CDR3 nucleotides read TGTGCCAGCAGCTTAACCCCGGGACAGGGACACACTGAAGCTTTCTTT. This translates into CASSLTPGQGHTEAFF.